Listed below are T cell receptor beta chains from one sample, sequenced in a study of cytotoxic CD8 clonotypes in ibrutinib-treated CLL. Produced via immunoSEQ multiplex PCR; TCRdb's table is partial and in-frame only. This table has hundreds of thousands of clones, around 75% appearing once. The source material was PBMCs, sampled after 12 months of ibrutinib treatment. These receptors all come from a human donor with chronic lymphocytic leukemia. Each CDR3 is given with its conserved first and last residue. Each record gives: clone size, V gene, J gene, D gene, CDR3 length, CDR3 protein, CDR3 DNA. The D gene is left open where the match is weak. Rows give clone size only sometimes, using once, few, many, or a class for an expanded clone.

-,TRBV28,TRBJ1-3,-,14,CASSSADSRNTIYF,TGTGCCAGCAGTTCGGCAGACAGCCGAAACACCATATATTTT
-,TRBV2,TRBJ2-1,TRBD2,12,CASSTTSVEQFF,TGTGCCAGCAGTACCACTAGCGTGGAGCAGTTCTTC
-,TRBV30,TRBJ1-1,-,13,CAWRDRGSTEAFF,TGTGCCTGGAGAGACAGAGGTTCAACTGAAGCTTTCTTT
-,TRBV7-8,TRBJ2-7,-,14,CASSYLMGPYEQYF,TGTGCCAGCAGCTATCTCATGGGGCCCTACGAGCAGTACTTC
-,TRBV9,TRBJ2-3,-,16,CASSGRSNRRPDTQYF,TGTGCCAGCAGCGGACGAAGTAACCGGCGGCCAGATACGCAGTATTTT
few,TRBV4-2,TRBJ2-7,TRBD1,17,CASSQERYGQGAYEQYF,TGTGCCAGCAGCCAAGAAAGGTATGGACAGGGGGCTTACGAGCAGTACTTC
-,TRBV5-1,TRBJ2-3,-,15,CASSLTGKNTDTQYF,TGCGCCAGCAGCTTAACCGGGAAAAACACAGATACGCAGTATTTT
-,TRBV19,TRBJ2-1,-,15,CASSIVAGFENEQFF,TGTGCCAGTAGTATAGTCGCTGGCTTTGAGAATGAGCAGTTCTTC
once,TRBV27,TRBJ2-1,TRBD2,16,CASSILAGGLDNEQFF,TGTGCCAGCAGTATCCTAGCGGGAGGGCTGGACAATGAGCAGTTCTTC
few,TRBV6-5,TRBJ1-1,TRBD1,15,CASRTQGAMNTEAFF,TGTGCCAGCAGAACACAGGGGGCAATGAACACTGAAGCTTTCTTT
-,TRBV30,TRBJ2-2,-,17,CACPTTRGAMNTGELFF,TGTGCCTGCCCAACCACGAGGGGGGCGATGAACACCGGGGAGCTGTTTTTT
-,TRBV19,TRBJ2-1,TRBD2,16,CASSIGTSGSFNEQFF,TGTGCCAGTAGTATAGGGACTAGCGGGAGTTTCAATGAGCAGTTCTTC
few,TRBV9,TRBJ1-1,-,16,CASSALPDTKNTEAFF,TGTGCCAGCAGCGCGCTGCCGGACACCAAGAACACTGAAGCTTTCTTT
-,TRBV19,TRBJ1-1,-,16,CASIPMGARMNTEAFF,TGTGCCAGTATCCCCATGGGGGCACGCATGAACACTGAAGCTTTCTTT
-,TRBV19,TRBJ1-1,TRBD1,17,CASSIRTGARRNTEAFF,TGTGCCAGTAGTATCCGGACAGGCGCGAGGAGGAACACTGAAGCTTTCTTT
-,TRBV30,TRBJ1-5,TRBD1,13,CAWGGQLNQPQHF,TGTGCCTGGGGGGGACAGCTCAATCAGCCCCAGCATTTT
-,TRBV7-3,TRBJ2-2,-,18,CASSLKRQGAINTGELFF,TGTGCCAGCAGCTTAAAACGCCAGGGTGCCATAAACACCGGGGAGCTGTTTTTT
many,TRBV4-1,TRBJ2-5,TRBD1,15,CASSPRGIDLETQYF,TGCGCCAGCAGCCCCAGGGGGATTGACTTGGAGACCCAGTACTTC
-,TRBV6-6,TRBJ1-6,-,13,CASWVGSNSPLHF,TGTGCCAGCTGGGTAGGGTCAAATTCACCCCTCCACTTT
-,TRBV6-1,TRBJ2-3,-,15,CASRPGSTSTDTQYF,TGTGCCAGCAGGCCCGGGTCGACAAGCACAGATACGCAGTATTTT
many,TRBV11-2,TRBJ2-3,-,11,CASSWTDTQYF,TGTGCCAGCAGCTGGACAGATACGCAGTATTTT
few,TRBV9,TRBJ2-3,-,13,CASSVEPTDTQYF,TGTGCCAGCAGCGTAGAGCCTACAGATACGCAGTATTTT
-,TRBV12-5,TRBJ2-7,-,15,CASGLAGDLPYEQYF,TGTGCTAGTGGTTTGGCAGGTGATCTTCCCTACGAGCAGTACTTC
-,TRBV5-6,TRBJ2-1,TRBD1,16,CASSLVGRQGSAEQFF,TGTGCCAGCAGCTTGGTGGGCCGACAGGGGAGCGCTGAGCAGTTCTTC
-,TRBV6-1,TRBJ2-7,-,13,CASSWTAVYEQYF,TGTGCCAGCTCCTGGACAGCTGTCTACGAGCAGTACTTC
once,TRBV5-1,TRBJ1-1,TRBD1,14,CASSFSLGQTEAFF,TGCGCCAGCAGCTTTTCTTTGGGACAGACGGAAGCTTTCTTT
-,TRBV4-1,TRBJ2-6,-,17,CASSQDIRASGANVLTF,TGCGCCAGCAGCCAAGATATCAGGGCGTCTGGGGCCAACGTCCTGACTTTC
-,TRBV29-1,TRBJ1-2,TRBD1,12,CSCLRGLNGYTF,TGCAGCTGTCTGAGGGGGCTCAATGGCTACACCTTC
-,TRBV27,TRBJ2-7,-,13,CASSFREGGEQYF,TGTGCCAGCAGTTTTAGGGAGGGGGGCGAGCAGTACTTC
-,TRBV7-9,TRBJ2-7,-,16,CASSFSAGGRYDEQYF,TGTGCCAGCAGCTTTTCCGCAGGCGGACGGTACGACGAGCAGTACTTC
-,TRBV28,TRBJ1-5,-,14,CASSSGQHNQPQHF,TGTGCCAGCAGTTCCGGACAGCACAATCAGCCCCAGCATTTT
once,TRBV27,TRBJ1-1,-,12,CASSLAGNEAFF,TGTGCCAGCAGTTTGGCAGGGAATGAAGCTTTCTTT
-,TRBV19,TRBJ2-7,-,13,CASSIYDTSEQYF,TGTGCCAGTAGTATTTACGATACCAGCGAGCAGTACTTC
few,TRBV18,TRBJ1-2,-,11,CASSRGDGYTF,TGTGCCAGCTCCCGGGGAGATGGCTACACCTTC
-,TRBV7-3,TRBJ1-2,TRBD1,14,CASSPGQGARGYTF,TGTGCCAGCAGCCCGGGACAGGGGGCGCGTGGCTACACCTTC
-,TRBV11-2,TRBJ2-3,-,12,CASSSERDTQYF,TGTGCCAGCAGCTCGGAGCGGGATACGCAGTATTTT
few,TRBV2,TRBJ2-5,TRBD2,18,CASSEARPGLGSPETQYF,TGTGCCAGCAGTGAAGCCCGACCGGGACTAGGATCCCCAGAGACCCAGTACTTC
-,TRBV30,TRBJ1-4,-,14,CAWRRGATNEKLFF,TGTGCCTGGAGGAGGGGGGCAACTAATGAAAAACTGTTTTTT
-,TRBV30,TRBJ2-3,-,15,CAWSVLEGFTDTQYF,TGTGCCTGGAGTGTATTAGAGGGATTTACAGATACGCAGTATTTT
few,TRBV5-4,TRBJ1-1,-,16,CASSLGGRGMNTEAFF,TGTGCCAGCAGCTTGGGCGGGCGGGGGATGAACACTGAAGCTTTCTTT
-,TRBV4-3,TRBJ2-3,TRBD2,16,CASSQVATSGSDTQYF,TGCGCCAGCAGCCAAGTCGCGACTAGCGGGAGTGATACGCAGTATTTT
few,TRBV9,TRBJ1-5,TRBD1,16,CASSVGGTVSNQPQHF,TGTGCCAGCAGCGTAGGGGGGACAGTTAGCAATCAGCCCCAGCATTTT
-,TRBV29-1,TRBJ2-3,-,12,CSVGRSTDTQYF,TGCAGCGTTGGTCGGAGTACAGATACGCAGTATTTT
-,TRBV4-3,TRBJ2-3,-,16,CASSQVAAGRTDTQYF,TGCGCCAGCAGCCAAGTCGCAGCGGGTCGCACAGATACGCAGTATTTT
-,TRBV6-5,TRBJ2-4,TRBD2,13,CASSRSGGDIQYF,TGTGCCAGCAGTCGTAGCGGGGGGGACATTCAGTACTTC
-,TRBV25-1,TRBJ2-3,-,12,CASSEYGDTQYF,TGTGCCAGCAGTGAATATGGAGATACGCAGTATTTT
-,TRBV6-1,TRBJ2-7,TRBD1,13,CASESGQYYEQYF,TGTGCCAGTGAATCGGGACAGTACTACGAGCAGTACTTC
-,TRBV5-6,TRBJ1-2,-,13,CASSYTGTPGYTF,TGTGCCAGCAGCTACACCGGGACACCAGGCTACACCTTC
-,TRBV9,TRBJ2-2,-,14,CASSVQGGTGELFF,TGTGCCAGCAGCGTACAGGGGGGCACCGGGGAGCTGTTTTTT
-,TRBV5-8,TRBJ2-2,-,15,CASSPKGANTGELFF,TGTGCCAGCAGCCCAAAGGGCGCGAACACCGGGGAGCTGTTTTTT
-,TRBV9,TRBJ2-3,TRBD1,14,CASSVGTGVNTQYF,TGTGCCAGCAGCGTCGGGACAGGGGTCAATACGCAGTATTTT